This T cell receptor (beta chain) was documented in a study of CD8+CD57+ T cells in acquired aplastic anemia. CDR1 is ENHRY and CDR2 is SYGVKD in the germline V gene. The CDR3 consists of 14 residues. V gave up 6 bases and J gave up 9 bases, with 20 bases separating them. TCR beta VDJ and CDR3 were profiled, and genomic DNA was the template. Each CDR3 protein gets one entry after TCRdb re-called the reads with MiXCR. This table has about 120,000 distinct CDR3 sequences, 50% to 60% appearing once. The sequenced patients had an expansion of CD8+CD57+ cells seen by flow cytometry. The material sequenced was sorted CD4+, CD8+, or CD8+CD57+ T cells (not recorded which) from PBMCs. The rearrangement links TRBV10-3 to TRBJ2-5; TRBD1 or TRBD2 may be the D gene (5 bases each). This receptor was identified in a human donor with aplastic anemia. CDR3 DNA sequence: TGTGCCATCAGCGAGGGGCTACCTGGGGCGTCCCAGTACTTC. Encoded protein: CAISEGLPGASQYF.